A selection of T cell receptor beta chains follows, all from one sample in a study of T cell responses to AZD1222 COVID-19 vaccine. Libraries were prepared by immunoSEQ multiplex PCR; TCRdb keeps only in-frame clonotypes and omits some of them. The sample shows roughly 120,000 clones, around 90% of them seen only once. This material consisted of peripheral blood, taken on day 0 of AZD1222 vaccination. These receptors were taken from an adult in good health. The CDR3 runs from the conserved cysteine through the conserved F or W. Each record gives: V gene, D gene, J gene, clone size, CDR3 DNA, CDR3 protein. A D gene is named only where the DNA matches it firmly. Clone size, where shown, is once, few, many, or a class for clones that have expanded.

>TRBV28|NA|TRBJ1-5|NA
TGTGCCAGCAGGCCCGCTCAGGGCAATCAGCCCCAGCATTTT
CASRPAQGNQPQHF
>TRBV11-2|NA|TRBJ1-5|NA
TGTGCCAGCAGCTTGACCGGGGTAGACCAGCCCCAGCATTTT
CASSLTGVDQPQHF
>TRBV6-1|TRBD1|TRBJ1-6|NA
TGTGCCAGCAGTGATCCGCGGTTAAAAGACAGGGGCCATTCACCCCTCCACTTT
CASSDPRLKDRGHSPLHF
>TRBV4-3|NA|TRBJ2-5|NA
TGCGCCAGCAGCCAAGATTACCAGGGCCAGACCCAGTACTTC
CASSQDYQGQTQYF
>TRBV7-9|TRBD1|TRBJ1-3|many
TGTGCCAGCAGCAAACAGGGGGCATCTGGAAACACCATATATTTT
CASSKQGASGNTIYF
>TRBV12-3/TRBV12-4|TRBD1|TRBJ1-2|NA
TGTGCCAGCAGTGGGACAGCATATGGCTACACCTTC
CASSGTAYGYTF
>TRBV19|TRBD2|TRBJ2-1|NA
TGTGCCAGTAGAACACCGGGACTACTTAATGAGCAGTTCTTC
CASRTPGLLNEQFF
>TRBV15|TRBD1|TRBJ2-1|NA
TGTGCCACCAGCAGTGCCCGTCCTGACAGGGGTGGGAATGAGCAGTTCTTC
CATSSARPDRGGNEQFF
>TRBV7-6|TRBD2|TRBJ2-1|NA
TGTGCCAGCAGCCTCAGGACTAGCGGGAGCTCCTACAATGAGCAGTTCTTC
CASSLRTSGSSYNEQFF
>TRBV7-2|NA|TRBJ2-1|NA
TGTGCCAGCAGCGCGGGGACTTACAATGAGCAGTTCTTC
CASSAGTYNEQFF
>TRBV6-6|NA|TRBJ1-5|NA
TGTGCCAGCAGTTACTCGGGGCAGTATAGCAATCAGCCCCAGCATTTT
CASSYSGQYSNQPQHF
>TRBV20-1|NA|TRBJ1-2|NA
TGCAGTGCTAGGGTTGGGAATGGCTACACCTTC
CSARVGNGYTF
>TRBV5-1|NA|TRBJ2-7|NA
TGCGCCAGCAGCTCCCAATCCGGGACCCACGAGCAGTACTTC
CASSSQSGTHEQYF
>TRBV6-2/TRBV6-3|TRBD1|TRBJ1-1|once
TGTGCCAGCAGTTCCCCAGGACAGGGGGTGCGCACTGAAGCTTTCTTT
CASSSPGQGVRTEAFF
>TRBV7-9|NA|TRBJ1-5|once
TGTGCCAGCAGCTTTGGGGAACAGCCCCAGCATTTT
CASSFGEQPQHF
>TRBV7-9|NA|TRBJ2-2|NA
TGTGCCAGCAGCTTAGCTGGGTCGGCGAACACCGGGGAGCTGTTTTTT
CASSLAGSANTGELFF
>TRBV6-2/TRBV6-3|TRBD1|TRBJ1-2|NA
TGTGCCAGCAGTTACAACAGGGGGCGGTCCGGCTACACCTTC
CASSYNRGRSGYTF
>TRBV18|NA|TRBJ2-1|once
TGTGCCAGCTCGCCGACAGATATACGGGGTGAGCAGTTCTTC
CASSPTDIRGEQFF
>TRBV6-5|TRBD1|TRBJ1-1|NA
TGTGCCAGCAGGTGGACAGGGGGCGAGGACACTGAAGCTTTCTTT
CASRWTGGEDTEAFF
>TRBV11-2|NA|TRBJ2-1|NA
TGTGCCAGCACCCCGGGCGGGTCGAATGAGCAGTTCTTC
CASTPGGSNEQFF
>TRBV3-1/TRBV3-2|NA|TRBJ1-3|NA
TGTGCCAGCAGCCCGAGGGGCGGGAGCTCTGGAAACACCATATATTTT
CASSPRGGSSGNTIYF
>TRBV5-1|NA|TRBJ2-1|NA
TGCGCCAGCAGCCTCAATCGGAACGATGAGCAGTTCTTC
CASSLNRNDEQFF
>TRBV7-6|NA|TRBJ1-5|few
TGTGCCAGCAGCTTAGCGGCCGGCAATCAGCCCCAGCATTTT
CASSLAAGNQPQHF
>TRBV4-1|NA|TRBJ2-5|NA
TGCGCCAGCAGCCAAGGGGTCGGTTTGAAGACCCAGTACTTC
CASSQGVGLKTQYF
>TRBV28|NA|TRBJ1-6|NA
TGTGCCAGCAGTTCAACAGGGCCCGTGGGTCCCCTCCACTTT
CASSSTGPVGPLHF
>TRBV5-6|NA|TRBJ1-4|NA
TGTGCCAGCAGCTTGAAGGGTAGTGGTGAAAAACTGTTTTTT
CASSLKGSGEKLFF
>TRBV20-1|NA|TRBJ1-6|NA
TGCAGTGCTAGTGGGATCAGGGATAATTCACCCCTCCACTTT
CSASGIRDNSPLHF
>TRBV6-5|NA|TRBJ1-5|NA
TGTGCCAGCAGCCAGGCGATAAATCAGCCCCAGCATTTT
CASSQAINQPQHF
>TRBV2|TRBD2|TRBJ2-5|NA
TGTGCCAGCAGTGGACTAGCCCCCCAAGAGACCCAGTACTTC
CASSGLAPQETQYF
>TRBV4-1|NA|TRBJ2-2|NA
TGCGCCAGCAGCCAAGACGGGGTTTACACCGGGGAGCTGTTTTTT
CASSQDGVYTGELFF
>TRBV27|TRBD2|TRBJ2-7|NA
TGTGCCAGCAGCCCAAGGACTAGCGGGATTTCCTACGAGCAGTACTTC
CASSPRTSGISYEQYF
>TRBV29-1|NA|TRBJ2-1|NA
TGCAGCGTTGAAACTAACGACAATGAGCAGTTCTTC
CSVETNDNEQFF
>TRBV15|TRBD1|TRBJ2-7|NA
TGTGCCACCAGCAGAGAAGGGCGTAGGACAGGGGGTCCTCTCTACGAGCAGTACTTC
CATSREGRRTGGPLYEQYF
>TRBV19|TRBD1|TRBJ1-5|NA
TGTGCCAGTAGACGTGACAGGGGGGACAATCAGCCCCAGCATTTT
CASRRDRGDNQPQHF
>TRBV19|NA|TRBJ2-2|NA
TGTGCCAGTAGGGCAGCCGGCACCGGGGAGCTGTTTTTT
CASRAAGTGELFF
>TRBV4-1|NA|TRBJ2-7|NA
TGCGCCAGCAGCCCCAGGCATAGGGGTGTCCCCTACGAGCAGTACTTC
CASSPRHRGVPYEQYF
>TRBV5-4|TRBD1|TRBJ2-7|once
TGTGCCAGCAGCCCCCCCGGGACAGGGGTGAGCTACGAGCAGTACTTC
CASSPPGTGVSYEQYF
>TRBV9|TRBD2|TRBJ2-5|NA
TGTGCCAGCAGCGCGGGACTAGCGGGAGATGTGACCCAGTACTTC
CASSAGLAGDVTQYF
>TRBV6-5|TRBD1|TRBJ1-5|NA
TGTGCCAGCAGTAATACAGGGGGCGGTCAGCCCCAGCATTTT
CASSNTGGGQPQHF
>TRBV15|NA|TRBJ1-1|NA
TGTGCCACCAGCAGAGATCCAAAGCCGGGCACTGAAGCTTTCTTT
CATSRDPKPGTEAFF
>TRBV7-3|NA|TRBJ1-3|NA
TGTGCCAGCAGCTTAAATTTCCTCTCTGGAAACACCATATATTTT
CASSLNFLSGNTIYF